One and the same sample provided the 26 T cell receptor beta chains below, sequenced in a study of T cell responses to AZD1222 COVID-19 vaccine. Only in-frame clones appear in the TCRdb table, and some are missing; sequencing was by immunoSEQ multiplex PCR. The sample comprises around 85,000 clones, 86% of which are singletons, and around 5.9% rests with the top ten. This sample comprised peripheral blood, obtained on day 0 of AZD1222 vaccination. The receptors were gathered from an adult in good health.

This chain joins TRBV7-2 and TRBJ1-5; D is unresolved. CDR3 size: 16 residues. The V and J ends lost 2 bases and 3 bases respectively, with 14 bases between them. Per germline, CDR1 SGHTA and CDR2 FQGNSA. CDR3 amino acids: CASSLTGFNPNQPQHF. As DNA, the CDR3 is TGTGCCAGCAGCTTAACCGGGTTTAACCCCAATCAGCCCCAGCATTTT.

There are a few counts of this clone. The chain uses TRBV6-5 and TRBJ2-2, with D perhaps TRBD1 (5 bases). The CDR3 is made up of 13 amino acids. Per the germline V gene, CDR1 is MNHEY and CDR2 is SVGAGI. The V and J ends lost 10 bases and 1 base respectively, with 10 bases between them. The DNA of the CDR3 is TGTGCCACTAAGGGGATGAACACCGGGGAGCTGTTTTTT. It codes for CATKGMNTGELFF.

This clone appeared a single time. The chain is built from TRBV2 and TRBJ1-3; D not certain. V lost 6 bases and J 3 bases, leaving 15 bases between the germline ends. Germline V gene lookup returns CDR1 SNHLY and CDR2 FYNNEI. There are 15 residues in the CDR3. CDR3 coding DNA: TGTGCCAGCAGATCTGGAGGGTGGGGTGGAAACACCATATATTTT. Translated: CASRSGGWGGNTIYF.

This rearrangement joins TRBV19 to TRBJ2-3; unclear D gene. The CDR3 extends over 13 amino acids. Germline loops: CDR1 LNHDA, CDR2 SQIVND (reference sequence). The ends were cut back, 1 base at V and 3 bases at J, with 5 bases in the middle. DNA for the CDR3: TGTGCCAGTAGTATAGCGACGACAGATACGCAGTATTTT. Translation gives CASSIATTDTQYF.

This chain joins TRBV23-1 and TRBJ2-1; 9 bases line up with TRBD2. TRBV23-1 is given ORF status, its function remaining uncertain. This CDR3 region has 17 residues. V was pared by 0 bases and J by 9 bases, with 12 bases of the junction left unmatched. The CDR3 region has the DNA TGCGCCAGCAGTCAATCGGACGAACTAGCGGGCCACGGTGAGCAGTTCTTC. This codes for CASSQSDELAGHGEQFF.

This clone showed up just once. The J gene is TRBJ1-3, the V gene TRBV14; D unresolved. Germline V gene lookup returns CDR1 SGHDN and CDR2 FVKESK. Trimming stripped 4 bases from V and 7 bases from J, with 14 bases between. This CDR3 is 14 amino acids long. The CDR3 DNA is TGTGCCAGCAGCCTTAATCGGATGAAGAACACCATATATTTT. Translated: CASSLNRMKNTIYF. The whole variable domain, filled in from reference TRBV14 and TRBJ1-3, reads EAGVTQFPSHSVIEKGQTVTLRCDPISGHDNLYWYRRVMGKEIKFLLHFVKESKQDESGMPNNRFLAERTGGTYSTLKVQPAELEDSGVYFCASSLNRMKNTIYFGEGSWLTVV.

This clone occurred once. This rearrangement joins TRBV5-1 to TRBJ1-5; possible D gene TRBD1, 5 bases. The germline CDR1 and CDR2 sequences are SGHRS and YFSETQ. The CDR3 length is 13 residues. Trimming pared 3 bases from V and 9 bases from J, leaving 13 bases between. The CDR3 sequence: CASSWDPGGPQHF. CDR3 nucleotide sequence: TGCGCCAGCAGCTGGGACCCCGGAGGGCCCCAGCATTTT.

The V gene is TRBV18, the J gene TRBJ1-5; 8 bases match TRBD1. Germline-derived CDR1 and CDR2 are KGHSH and LQKENI. V lost 5 bases and J lost 5; bases outside the gene matches: 8. This CDR3 has 15 residues. CDR3 sequence reads: CASSRGQGLDQPQHF. The DNA for the CDR3 is TGTGCCAGCTCAAGAGGACAGGGACTGGATCAGCCCCAGCATTTT.

The chain uses TRBV6-5 and TRBJ1-6; 7 bases fit TRBD1. CDR3 size: 14 residues. Looked up from germline, CDR1 is MNHEY and CDR2 is SVGAGI. The ends lost 2 bases at V and 9 bases at J; junction bases unmatched: 4. The CDR3 spells CASSYGQGGSPLHF. CDR3 in DNA: TGTGCCAGCAGTTACGGGCAGGGGGGTTCACCCCTCCACTTT.

The rearrangement links TRBV4-1 to TRBJ1-2, with D possibly being TRBD1 (5 bases). CDR1 and CDR2 from the germline V gene are MGHRA and YSYEKL. The V end lost 2 bases, the J end lost 3 bases, and 13 bases lay between the germline ends. CDR3 length equals 15 residues. The CDR3 DNA reads as TGCGCCAGCAGCCAAACGCTTGGGACCGACTATGGCTACACCTTC. Amino acids: CASSQTLGTDYGYTF.

The chain joins TRBV7-9 to TRBJ1-5; D is unresolved. The germline gives CDR1 SEHNR, CDR2 FQNEAQ (reference sequence). V lost 5 bases and J lost 7, with 18 bases in between. This CDR3 has 15 amino acids. The CDR3 nucleotides read TGTGCCAGCAGCCGAGGGAGGGATGTCGGGCAGCCCCAGCATTTT. Its protein is CASSRGRDVGQPQHF.

The V call is TRBV10-2, the J call TRBJ2-5; D ambiguous. V was cut by 2 bases and J by 0 bases, with 4 bases left in between. The CDR3 length is 13 residues. In germline, CDR1 is WSHSY, CDR2 SAAADI. In DNA form, the CDR3 reads TGCGCCAGCAGTGAGAATCACCAAGAGACCCAGTACTTC. This sequence encodes CASSENHQETQYF.

This chain joins TRBV19 and TRBJ1-3; D is undetermined. From germline, CDR1 is LNHDA and CDR2 SQIVND (reference sequence). Trimming pared 4 bases from V and 4 bases from J, leaving 8 bases between. This CDR3 is built from 13 residues. The CDR3 DNA sequence: TGTGCCAGTAGTAGTCGGTCCGGAAACACCATATATTTT. Encoded protein: CASSSRSGNTIYF.

This clone occurred once. This rearrangement joins TRBV5-1 to TRBJ2-3, with TRBD2 matching 13 bases. Germline-derived CDR1 and CDR2 are SGHRS and YFSETQ. V shed 5 bases, J shed 6 bases, and the junction held 12 bases outside the gene matches. CDR3 size: 17 residues. CDR3 coding DNA: TGCGCCAGCAGTTCCGGGACTAGCGGGGCCCGCGCCGATACGCAGTATTTT. The encoded protein is CASSSGTSGARADTQYF.

The chain couples TRBV11-2 to TRBJ1-2; 7 bases fit TRBD1. The junction had 3 bases not matched to a gene; V was cut back by 5 bases and J by 3 bases. Germline V gives CDR1 SGHAT, CDR2 FQNNGV. This CDR3 contains 13 residues. In nucleotides, the CDR3 is TGTGCCAGCAGCCCCGGGACAGACTATGGCTACACCTTC. It codes for CASSPGTDYGYTF.

The chain is built from TRBV5-1 and TRBJ2-3; a weak D match, TRBD2 (6 bases). This CDR3 comprises 14 residues. The V and J ends lost 7 bases and 4 bases respectively, with 16 bases between them. Germline V gene data show CDR1 as SGHRS and CDR2 as YFSETQ. The DNA for the CDR3 is TGCGCCAGCGGGGGGTATGGCTCTTCAGATACGCAGTATTTT. This encodes CASGGYGSSDTQYF.

The chain employs TRBV7-9 and TRBJ2-7; D is unclear. V dropped 1 base and J dropped 4 bases, with 11 bases sitting between them. The germline V gene encodes CDR1 SEHNR and CDR2 FQNEAQ (reference sequence). CDR3 length: 14 amino acids. The CDR3: CASSLELVSYEQYF. The CDR3 coding sequence is TGTGCCAGCAGCTTAGAGCTGGTATCGTACGAGCAGTACTTC.

This clone has more than one count but fewer than ten. The chain uses TRBV10-3 and TRBJ2-7; D may be TRBD1 or TRBD2 (6 bases each). The ends were cut back, 2 bases at V and 2 bases at J, with 13 bases in the middle. CDR1 ENHRY and CDR2 SYGVKD come from the germline V gene. This CDR3 is 15 amino acids long. The CDR3 DNA sequence: TGTGCCATCAGTGAGGGCCAGGGGACTCCCTACGAGCAGTACTTC. It yields the protein CAISEGQGTPYEQYF.

The CDR3 sequence: CASSQDQWGSAFF. The CDR3 region has the DNA TGTGCCAGCAGCCAAGATCAGTGGGGTAGTGCTTTCTTT. The chain recombines TRBV3-1 (or the pseudogene TRBV3-2) with TRBJ1-1; D gene uncertain. The CDR3 totals 13 residues. Trimming removed 0 bases from V and 11 bases from J, with 13 bases in between. Germline CDR1 LGHDT, CDR2 YNNKEL (reference sequence).

V and J are TRBV7-3 and TRBJ2-2; 13 nucleotides agree with TRBD2. This CDR3 region has 19 residues. CDR1 SGHTA and CDR2 FQGTGA come from the germline V gene. J was trimmed by 1 base and V by 0 bases; bases with no gene match: 5. The CDR3 DNA sequence: TGTGCCAGCAGCTTAACCGGACTAGCGGGAGAGGGGAACACCGGGGAGCTGTTTTTT. The encoded protein is CASSLTGLAGEGNTGELFF.

This chain uses TRBV10-1 with TRBJ2-1; 11 nucleotides match TRBD1. V was pared by 7 bases and J by 10 bases, with 9 bases of the junction left unmatched. Germline lookup yields CDR1 WNHNN and CDR2 SYGVQD (reference sequence). The length of the CDR3 is 14 residues. The DNA of the CDR3 is TGCGCCAGCACCAAGGGACAGGGGGAGGACGAGCAGTTCTTC. It encodes CASTKGQGEDEQFF.

V usage is TRBV5-1 and J usage is TRBJ2-2; no firm D call. The V gene lost 0 bases and the J gene lost 2 bases, with 5 bases spanning the gap. This CDR3 contains 14 residues. CDR1 is SGHRS, CDR2 YFSETQ, per germline. CDR3 DNA sequence: TGCGCCAGCAGCTTGGACCAAAACACCGGGGAGCTGTTTTTT. Amino acid sequence: CASSLDQNTGELFF.

The V gene is TRBV5-6, the J gene TRBJ1-1; TRBD1 is a possible D gene (5 bases). The CDR3 contains 16 residues. With 6 bases removed from V and 5 bases from J, the gap between germline ends came to 23 bases. Germline V gene data show CDR1 as SGHDT and CDR2 as YYEEEE. CDR3 DNA: TGTGCCAGCAACAAACCGACAGAGTTCGGAAGTACTGAAGCTTTCTTT. Translation gives CASNKPTEFGSTEAFF.

This chain links TRBV11-3 with TRBJ2-2, with TRBD2 as a possible D gene (6 bases). Germline V gene data show CDR1 as SGHNT and CDR2 as YENEEA. V was clipped by 6 bases and J by 0 bases, with 8 bases between them. The CDR3 runs to 14 residues. The CDR3 reads CASSRDSNTGELFF. The CDR3 bases are TGTGCCAGCAGTCGGGACTCGAACACCGGGGAGCTGTTTTTT.

This clone appeared a few times. The CDR3 protein is CATSESRQGLGEKLFF. The DNA for the CDR3 is TGTGCCACCAGTGAGTCAAGACAGGGTCTTGGTGAAAAACTGTTTTTT. The chain has TRBV24-1 and TRBJ1-4, with TRBD1 matching over 7 bases. This CDR3 spans 16 amino acids. After removal of 4 bases from V and 7 bases from J, the junction contained 11 bases not matched to a gene. CDR1 and CDR2 (germline): KGHDR, SFDVKD.

This clone was seen only once. The chain uses TRBV12-3 or TRBV12-4 and TRBJ1-2; 8 bases line up with TRBD1. The CDR3 is 13 amino acids. Trimming removed 4 bases from V and 4 bases from J; junction bases left unmatched: 2. Here the CDR3 reads CASSWGQVYGYTF. The CDR3 DNA sequence: TGTGCCAGCAGTTGGGGACAGGTCTATGGCTACACCTTC.